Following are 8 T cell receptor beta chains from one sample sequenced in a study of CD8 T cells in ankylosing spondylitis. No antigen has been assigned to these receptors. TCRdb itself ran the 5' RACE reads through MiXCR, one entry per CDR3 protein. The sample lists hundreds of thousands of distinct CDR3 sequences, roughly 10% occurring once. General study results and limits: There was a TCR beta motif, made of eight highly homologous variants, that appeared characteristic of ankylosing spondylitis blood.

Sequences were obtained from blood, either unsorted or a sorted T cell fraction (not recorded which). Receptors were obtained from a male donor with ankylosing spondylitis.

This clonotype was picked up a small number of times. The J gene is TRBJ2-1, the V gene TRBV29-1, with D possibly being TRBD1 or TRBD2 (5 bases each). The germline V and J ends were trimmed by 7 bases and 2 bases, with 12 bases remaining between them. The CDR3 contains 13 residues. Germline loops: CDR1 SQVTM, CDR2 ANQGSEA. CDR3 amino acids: CSGDWGPYNEQFF. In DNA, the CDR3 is TGCAGCGGTGATTGGGGACCCTACAATGAGCAGTTCTTC.

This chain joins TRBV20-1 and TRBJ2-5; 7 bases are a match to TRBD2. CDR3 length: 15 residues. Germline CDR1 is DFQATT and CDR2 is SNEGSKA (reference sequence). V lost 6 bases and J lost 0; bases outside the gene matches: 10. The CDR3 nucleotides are TGCAGTGCCAGGAGGTTGGGGGGGGACCAAGAGACCCAGTACTTC. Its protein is CSARRLGGDQETQYF.

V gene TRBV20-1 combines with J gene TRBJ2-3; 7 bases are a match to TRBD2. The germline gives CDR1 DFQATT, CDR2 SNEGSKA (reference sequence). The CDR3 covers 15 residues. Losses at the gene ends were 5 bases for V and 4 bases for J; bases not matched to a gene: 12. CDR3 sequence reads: CSAPGLVWEADTQYF. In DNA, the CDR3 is TGCAGTGCTCCAGGACTAGTATGGGAGGCAGATACGCAGTATTTT.

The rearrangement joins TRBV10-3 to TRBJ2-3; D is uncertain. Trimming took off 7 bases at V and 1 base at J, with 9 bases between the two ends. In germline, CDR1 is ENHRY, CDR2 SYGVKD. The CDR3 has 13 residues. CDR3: CAITEFGTDTQYF. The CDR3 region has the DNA TGTGCCATCACAGAATTTGGCACAGATACGCAGTATTTT.

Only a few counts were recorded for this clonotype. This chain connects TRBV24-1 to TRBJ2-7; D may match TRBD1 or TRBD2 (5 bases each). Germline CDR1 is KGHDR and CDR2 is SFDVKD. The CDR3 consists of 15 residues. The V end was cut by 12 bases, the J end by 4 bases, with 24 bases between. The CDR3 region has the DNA TGTGCCCCTTACTCGAGGGGTACGATTCCATACGAGCAGTACTTC. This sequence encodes CAPYSRGTIPYEQYF.

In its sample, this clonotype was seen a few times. CDR3 DNA: TGCAGTGCACTAGCGGGAGGGCCGCAGACCCAGTACTTC. Protein: CSALAGGPQTQYF. The genes are TRBV20-1 and TRBJ2-5; 13 positions agree with TRBD2. The germline gives CDR1 DFQATT, CDR2 SNEGSKA (reference sequence). The CDR3 loop spans 13 amino acids. The trim removed 6 bases at V and 6 bases at J, leaving 4 bases unmatched.

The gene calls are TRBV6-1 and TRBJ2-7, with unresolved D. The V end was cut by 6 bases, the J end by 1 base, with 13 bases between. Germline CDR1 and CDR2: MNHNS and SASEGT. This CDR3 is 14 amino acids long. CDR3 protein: CASSPVIPSYEQYF. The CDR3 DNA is TGTGCCAGCAGCCCCGTGATCCCTTCCTACGAGCAGTACTTC.

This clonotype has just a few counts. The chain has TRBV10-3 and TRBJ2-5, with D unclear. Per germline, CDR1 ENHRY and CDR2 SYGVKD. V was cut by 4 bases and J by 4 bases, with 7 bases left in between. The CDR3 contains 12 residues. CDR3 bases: TGTGCCATCAGTGTATTAGGAGAGACCCAGTACTTC. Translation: CAISVLGETQYF.